The rows below give T cell receptor beta chains drawn from one sample of a study of cytomegalovirus exposure and HLA in healthy donors. Repertoires were generated with immunoSEQ multiplex PCR, while TCRdb's copy carries only in-frame clones and drops some. This table holds about 250,000 clones, around two thirds found once. Input material: PBMCs. Receptors originate from a female donor in good health and CMV-seronegative. Both conserved end residues are part of each CDR3. A D gene is named only where the DNA matches it firmly. Some rows have no size entry. The others give once, few or many, or a class for an expanded clone.

V	D	size	CDR3
TRBV27	NA	few	CASSFGPKFAQFF
TRBV18	NA	once	CASSPTTGGAYEQYF
TRBV5-1	NA	NA	CASSPTDYEQYF
TRBV15	NA	few	CATSSHMSEQPGATQYF
TRBV21-1	NA	NA	CASSKKATTTDTQYF
TRBV28	NA	NA	CASSLGGEPQHF
TRBV2	TRBD1	NA	CASAGQGGEKLFF
TRBV4-1	TRBD1	NA	CASSQLIGTGIGTYEQYF
TRBV7-2	TRBD2	NA	CASGGTTDTQYF
TRBV19	NA	NA	CASSSFEAFF
TRBV28	NA	NA	CASARGSSTDTQYF
TRBV6-1	TRBD1	NA	CASSDRDRGIFSNYGYTF